Listed here is a single T cell receptor beta chain. What antigen it recognizes has not been identified. Base quality data are lacking; no much larger clone is found one base away. CDR3 length: 14 amino acids, cysteine to phenylalanine. CDR3 DNA is the only sequence kept; it has 42 bases, read in frame from the first base. CDR1 LNHNV and CDR2 YYDKDF are derived from the germline V gene (reference sequence). Trimming costs V 0 bases and J 4 bases, and their ends lie 10 bases apart. The cohort consisted of more than 650 healthy bone marrow donors. At the time of sampling, all cohort members were nominally healthy, though unrecorded immune exposures were likely present. The donor was CMV seropositive and was included in the group of almost 300 seropositive cohort members. Each donor provided a peripheral blood sample, and peripheral blood mononuclear cells were used for TCR beta sequencing. Genomic DNA was extracted from the blood cell samples with the Qiagen DNeasy Blood Extraction Kit.

This entry is derived from a study of cytomegalovirus exposure and HLA in healthy donors (dated by TCRdb to 2016 to 2017). For context, the study as a whole: An earlier analysis of several hundred of the donors reported 276 Gb of sequence data and approximately 120 million unique TCR beta sequences obtained from roughly 180 million T cells. Roughly 5 DR-DQ haplotypes were handled as single units for association and clustering, since linkage in the cohort was strong. An early release that covered 500 to 800 HLA-typed donors contained around 300 gigabases of sequencing data and 80 million or so unique TCR sequences. All discovery cohort repertoires had been generated using a single sequencing platform. Along with the approximately 700-subject first cohort, a separate validation cohort of some 130 different subjects was used. Typing coverage varied by locus: roughly 629-640 donors for A, B, C, DRB1 and DQB1; approximately 560 for DQA1; over 600 for DPA1; around 490 for DPB1. Donor age, sex, ethnicity and CMV serostatus were compiled together with the repertoire data. Rather than drawing on any new phenotypic data, the later analysis identified candidate immune exposures from TCR beta sequences and the way those sequences occurred across donors. Among about 410 genotyped donors of the cohort, an average of approximately 240,000 unique TCR beta nucleotide sequences was sequenced per donor, of which about 19% were non-productive. In a later genetic analysis, genome-wide SNP genotypes for 398 of the 666 donors were used, and that subset was treated as a discovery cohort. To study patterns of TCR occurrence, a later analysis re-analyzed previously published TCR beta repertoires from several hundred donors and added high-resolution HLA genotyping. Among the approximately 420 genotyped donors, 75% to 90% belonged to the genetic ancestry cluster associated with self-reported Caucasian donors. To decide whether each TCR beta V gene segment behaved as functional or pseudogenic, an earlier analysis of over 500 of the donors relied on high-throughput TCR beta sequencing. Both class I and class II loci were covered by HLA typing, at four-digit resolution. The study was designed to test whether signatures of past pathogen exposure could be identified by cataloging public T cell receptors. The study used immunosequencing to profile the T cell repertoires of hundreds of subjects and linked those repertoires to cytomegalovirus serostatus. The study combined high-throughput TCR immunosequencing, statistical association of individual TCRs with disease status, and machine learning to predict cytomegalovirus infection status.

The library was built by means of the immunoSEQ multiplex PCR assay. For the multiplex PCR, a mixture combining 60 forward primers for TCR Vbeta segments and 13 reverse primers for TCR Jbeta segments was used. The CDR3 region of rearranged TCR beta genes was amplified from genomic DNA with a multiplex PCR assay. On the Illumina HiSeq System, the amplified TCR beta libraries were sequenced as 87-base-pair reads. The study's processing was this. A later analysis counted tens of millions of unique TCR beta chains across the roughly 700 repertoires, and 9.5 million to 11 million of these chains were shared by at least two donors. A nearest-neighbor algorithm error-corrected the raw reads and collapsed the reads into unique sequences, merging closely related sequences to remove PCR and sequencing errors. CDR3 sequences were aligned to IMGT reference sequences to assign V, D and J gene segments. For a sequence to be retained, at least a six-nucleotide match to both a V gene segment and a J gene segment was required. Rearrangements were called productive when the CDR3 lacked stop codons and stayed in frame with V and J; all others were non-productive. Following IMGT convention, CDR3 was defined as the stretch from the second conserved V-encoded cysteine up to the conserved J-encoded phenylalanine. The earlier analysis of about 590 of the donors excluded sequences that lacked an unambiguous match to a single V gene segment. An earlier analysis of some 610 of the donors called V segments functional above 56.7% productive rearrangements and segregating when the between-donor standard deviation exceeded 5%. A statistical classification framework was built to diagnose cytomegalovirus status from the catalog of TCR beta chain sequences. In a later analysis, TCR nucleotide sequences were compared against IMGT/GENE-DB human TR gene sequences so that V and J genes could be assigned. A later analysis assigned CDR3 sequences and most-parsimonious VDJ recombination scenarios with the TCRdist pipeline. In a later analysis, every TCR beta chain was defined by the combination of its CDR3 amino acid sequence and its V-gene family, and reads without a unique V-gene family were dropped. To address suspected cross-contamination and a sequencing artifact, a later analysis removed approximately 600 highly shared, low-generation-probability nucleotide sequences. For each public chain, a later analysis derived a clonal expansion index from normalized ranks of inferred template counts within each repertoire. Generation probabilities in a later analysis came from a VDJ recombination model fitted to out-of-frame rearrangements, and those results were checked against IGoR. A later analysis scored TCR-TCR, TCR-HLA and TCR-CMV co-occurrence with hypergeometric tests, applying a repertoire-size bias correction to TCR pairs. False discovery rates were estimated in a later analysis by permuting HLA or CMV assignments 20 times. A later analysis grouped co-occurring TCRs with DBSCAN, adding TCRdist sequence similarity when clustering within HLA-allele-positive subsets. Co-occurrence clustering excluded repertoires with fewer than 30,000 or more than 120,000 public chains, plus five with anomalous nucleotide sharing. TCRdb holds this immuneACCESS table with in-frame rearrangements only. Some clones are missing; in checked studies, unresolved V genes explain under half, and the rest has no known cause. V and J calls and clone size are as listed in that table; D and trimming were resolved from the DNA. The sample includes around 62,000 clones, with under 80% observed a single time. The top ten clonotypes cover about 5.5% of the sample.

General findings and caveats noted by the study authors: A later analysis found that most CMV-associated TCR beta chains appeared HLA-restricted, with HLA associations seemingly driven largely by CMV exposure. A cluster of highly shared sequence variants was judged likely to represent a technical artifact of the sequencing pipeline. Sequencing depth was assumed to be roughly uniform across donors in the presence/absence analyses, though that assumption may not hold. Compared with equally common non-associated chains, HLA-associated TCR beta chains in a later analysis were more clonally expanded and had lower generation probabilities. Because the 87-base-pair reads could not distinguish some IMGT-functional V segments, including TRBV6-2 and TRBV6-3, those segments were excluded. A further reported finding was that TCR beta sequences accurately predicted the HLA-A and HLA-B alleles for most subjects in the first cohort. In an earlier analysis of fewer than 750 of the donors, most TCR beta V segments were observed in productive rearrangements about 90% or about 30% of the time, broadly matching IMGT annotations. Across donors, most TCR sequences were observed very rarely, whereas some public TCRs were present in many individuals. Linkage disequilibrium might explain the correlated functional status among segregating V segments, but an unknown experimental factor could not be excluded. A later analysis reported that several top co-occurrence clusters appeared linked to parvovirus B19, influenza, CMV and Epstein-Barr virus. In vitro tests confirmed that a few of the cytomegalovirus-associated TCR beta chains recognize cytomegalovirus antigens. In a later genetic analysis, a missense DCLRE1C variant was associated with V-gene and J-gene trimming of TCR beta chains, and the association was replicated in an independent cohort. Strong co-occurrence of HLA alleles, especially DR and DQ, made assigning TCR associations to individual alleles difficult. According to the authors, the approach could potentially be generalized to other disease states and immunological phenotypes. At a false discovery rate of 0.05, a later analysis linked approximately 18,000 TCR beta sequences to specific HLA alleles. In a later genetic analysis, fewer N-insertions in productive TCRs were reported among donors in an Asian-associated ancestry cluster than the approximately 670-donor mean. Because some donors lacked HLA typing at each locus, the association tests relied only on the typed subset. The only immune exposure information available for the cohort was CMV serostatus. About 15 rarely observed V segments, including chromosome 9 orphons, were excluded from the earlier analysis of almost 600 of the donors because counts were too low. According to a later analysis, TCR association rates differed among HLA loci, with DRB1 alleles showing the most associated TCRs and HLA-C alleles showing the fewest. Only TCR beta chains were sequenced in this cohort, and the absence of alpha or paired-chain data limited detectable features. A total of 150 to 200 TCR beta chains were listed by the study as associated with cytomegalovirus. In both the original and validation cohorts, the classifier was reported to diagnose cytomegalovirus status with high specificity and sensitivity.

The TCR originated in a male donor in good health and CMV-seropositive. The sequenced sample consisted of PBMCs. The chain is assembled from TRBV15 and TRBJ2-7; no D gene call is confident. The nucleotides read TGTGCCACCAGCAGAGAAAGAGATGCGTACGAGCAGTACTTC. This yields the protein CATSRERDAYEQYF.